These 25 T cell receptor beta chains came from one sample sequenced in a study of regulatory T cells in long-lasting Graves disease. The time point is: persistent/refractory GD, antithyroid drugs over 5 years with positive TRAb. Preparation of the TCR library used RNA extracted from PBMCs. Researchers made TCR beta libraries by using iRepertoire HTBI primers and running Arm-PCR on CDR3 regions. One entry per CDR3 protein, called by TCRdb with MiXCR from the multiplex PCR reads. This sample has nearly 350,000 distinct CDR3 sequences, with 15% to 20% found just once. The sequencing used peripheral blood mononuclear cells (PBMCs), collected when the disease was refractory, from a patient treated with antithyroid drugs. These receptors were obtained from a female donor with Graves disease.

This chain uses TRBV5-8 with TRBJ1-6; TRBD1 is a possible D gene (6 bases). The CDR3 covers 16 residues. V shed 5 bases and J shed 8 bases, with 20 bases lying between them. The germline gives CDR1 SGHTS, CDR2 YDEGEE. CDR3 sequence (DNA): TGTGCCAGCAGTCGCATCATGGGGGGGGCACATTCACCCCTCCACTTT. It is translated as CASSRIMGGAHSPLHF.

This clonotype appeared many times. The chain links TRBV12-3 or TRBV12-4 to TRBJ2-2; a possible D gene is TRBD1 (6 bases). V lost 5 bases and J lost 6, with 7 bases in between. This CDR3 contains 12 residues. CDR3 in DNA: TGTGCCAGCAGTGACAGGCCCGGGGAGCTGTTTTTT. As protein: CASSDRPGELFF.

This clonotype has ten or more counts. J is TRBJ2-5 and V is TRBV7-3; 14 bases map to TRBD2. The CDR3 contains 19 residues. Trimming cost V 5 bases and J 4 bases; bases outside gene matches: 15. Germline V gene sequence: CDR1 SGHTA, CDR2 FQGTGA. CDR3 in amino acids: CASSRGLGLAGAGVETQYF. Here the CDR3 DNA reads TGTGCCAGCAGCCGTGGGCTGGGACTAGCGGGAGCGGGAGTAGAGACCCAGTACTTC.

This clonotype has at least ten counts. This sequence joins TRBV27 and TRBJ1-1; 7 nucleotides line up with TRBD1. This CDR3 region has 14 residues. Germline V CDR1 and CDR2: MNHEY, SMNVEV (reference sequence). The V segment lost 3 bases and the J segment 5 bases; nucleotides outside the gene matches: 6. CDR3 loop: CASSFTPGGTEAFF. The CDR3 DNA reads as TGTGCCAGCAGTTTTACCCCAGGGGGGACTGAAGCTTTCTTT.

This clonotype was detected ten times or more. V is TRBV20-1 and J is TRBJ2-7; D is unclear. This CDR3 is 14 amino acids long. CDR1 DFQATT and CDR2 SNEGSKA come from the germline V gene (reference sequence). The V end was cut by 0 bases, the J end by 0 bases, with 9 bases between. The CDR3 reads CSARDSGGSYEQYF. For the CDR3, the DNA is TGCAGTGCTAGAGATTCCGGCGGCTCCTACGAGCAGTACTTC.

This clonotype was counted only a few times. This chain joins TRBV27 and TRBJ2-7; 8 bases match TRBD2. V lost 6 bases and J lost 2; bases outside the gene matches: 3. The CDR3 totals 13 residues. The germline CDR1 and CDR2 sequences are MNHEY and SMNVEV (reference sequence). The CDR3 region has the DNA TGTGCCAGCAGGAATAGCGGGGCCTACGAGCAGTACTTC. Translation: CASRNSGAYEQYF.

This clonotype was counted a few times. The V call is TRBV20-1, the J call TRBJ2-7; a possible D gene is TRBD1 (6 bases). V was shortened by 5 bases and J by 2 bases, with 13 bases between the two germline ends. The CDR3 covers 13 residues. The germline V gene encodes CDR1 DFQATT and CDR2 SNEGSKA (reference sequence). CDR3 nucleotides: TGCAGTGCTCCCGGGACACAAACCTACGAGCAGTACTTC. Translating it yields CSAPGTQTYEQYF.

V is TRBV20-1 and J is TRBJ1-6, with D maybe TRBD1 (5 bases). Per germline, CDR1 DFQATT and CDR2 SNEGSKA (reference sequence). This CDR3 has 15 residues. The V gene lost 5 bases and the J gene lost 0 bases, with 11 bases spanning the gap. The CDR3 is CSARPDSSYNSPLHF. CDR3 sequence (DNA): TGCAGTGCTCGACCCGACAGCTCCTATAATTCACCCCTCCACTTT.

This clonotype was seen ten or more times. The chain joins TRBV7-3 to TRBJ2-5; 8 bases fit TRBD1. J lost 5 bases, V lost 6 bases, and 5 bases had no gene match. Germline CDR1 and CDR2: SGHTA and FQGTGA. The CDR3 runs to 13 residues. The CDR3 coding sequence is TGTGCCAGCAGACACAGGGGGTCCGAGACCCAGTACTTC. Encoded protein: CASRHRGSETQYF.

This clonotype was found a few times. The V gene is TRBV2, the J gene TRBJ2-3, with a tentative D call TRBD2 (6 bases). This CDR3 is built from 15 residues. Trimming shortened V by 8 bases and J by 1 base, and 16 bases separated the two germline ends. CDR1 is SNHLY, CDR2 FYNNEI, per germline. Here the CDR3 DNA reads TGTGCCAGCGCTGACGGAGGGCTAGGCACAGATACGCAGTATTTT. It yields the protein CASADGGLGTDTQYF.

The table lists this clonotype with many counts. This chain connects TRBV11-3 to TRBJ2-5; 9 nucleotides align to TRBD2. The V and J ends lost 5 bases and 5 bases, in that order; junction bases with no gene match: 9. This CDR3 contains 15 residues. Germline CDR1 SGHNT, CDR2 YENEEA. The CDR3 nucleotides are TGTGCCAGCAGCCCGACTAGCGGAGTGTTGGAGACCCAGTACTTC. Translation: CASSPTSGVLETQYF.

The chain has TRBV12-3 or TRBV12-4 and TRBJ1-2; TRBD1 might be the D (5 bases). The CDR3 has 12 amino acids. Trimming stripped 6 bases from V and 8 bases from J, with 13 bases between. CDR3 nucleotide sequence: TGTGCCAGCAGGGGGGAAGGGGCCGGCTACACCTTC. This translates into CASRGEGAGYTF.

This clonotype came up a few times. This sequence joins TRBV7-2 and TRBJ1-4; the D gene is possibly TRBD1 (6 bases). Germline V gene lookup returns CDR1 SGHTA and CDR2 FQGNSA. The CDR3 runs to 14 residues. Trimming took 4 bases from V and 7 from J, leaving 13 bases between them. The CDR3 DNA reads TGTGCCAGCAGCTCTGGGGGCAGATCTGAAAAACTGTTTTTT. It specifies CASSSGGRSEKLFF.

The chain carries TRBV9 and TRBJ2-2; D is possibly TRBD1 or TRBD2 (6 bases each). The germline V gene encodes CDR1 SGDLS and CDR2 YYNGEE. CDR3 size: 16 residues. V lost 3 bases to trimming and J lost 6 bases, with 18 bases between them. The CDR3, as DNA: TGTGCCAGCAGCGCCCGGACGGGGGCGCGAGCCGGGGAGCTGTTTTTT. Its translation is CASSARTGARAGELFF.

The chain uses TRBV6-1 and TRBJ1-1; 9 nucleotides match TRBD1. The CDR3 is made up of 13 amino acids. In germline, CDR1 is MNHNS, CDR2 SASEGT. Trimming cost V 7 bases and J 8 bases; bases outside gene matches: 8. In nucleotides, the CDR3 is TGTGCCAGCACTAATACAGGGGGCCGGGAAGCTTTCTTT. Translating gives CASTNTGGREAFF.

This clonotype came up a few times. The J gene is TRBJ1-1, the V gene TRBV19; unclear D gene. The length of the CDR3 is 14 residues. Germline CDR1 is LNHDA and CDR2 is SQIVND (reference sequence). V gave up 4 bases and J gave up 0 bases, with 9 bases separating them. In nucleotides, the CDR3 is TGTGCCAGTAGTACGCCCAGAATGAACACTGAAGCTTTCTTT. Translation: CASSTPRMNTEAFF.

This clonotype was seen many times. The DNA for the CDR3 is TGTGCCAGCACTGTACAGGGGGTAGGCACTGAAGCTTTCTTT. Its translation: CASTVQGVGTEAFF. V usage is TRBV28 and J usage is TRBJ1-1; 8 positions match TRBD1. The J segment lost 4 bases and the V segment lost 7 bases, leaving 8 bases of the junction unmatched. Germline values: CDR1 MDHEN, CDR2 SYDVKM. The length of the CDR3 is 14 residues.

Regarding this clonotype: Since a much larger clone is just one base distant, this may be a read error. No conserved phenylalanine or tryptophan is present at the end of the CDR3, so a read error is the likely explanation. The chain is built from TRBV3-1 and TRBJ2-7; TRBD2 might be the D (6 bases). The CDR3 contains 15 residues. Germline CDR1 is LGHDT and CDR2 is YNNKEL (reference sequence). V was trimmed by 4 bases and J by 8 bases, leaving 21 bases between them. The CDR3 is CASSPARGSLRQQYS. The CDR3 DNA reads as TGTGCCAGCAGCCCCGCGCGGGGTTCCCTGAGGCAGCAGTACTCC.

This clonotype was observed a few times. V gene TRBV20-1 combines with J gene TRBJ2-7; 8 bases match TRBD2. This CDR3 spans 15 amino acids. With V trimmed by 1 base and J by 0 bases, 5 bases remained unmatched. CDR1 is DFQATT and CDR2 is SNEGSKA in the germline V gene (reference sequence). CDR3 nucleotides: TGCAGTGCTAGAGGTATGCGGGAGGTCTCCTACGAGCAGTACTTC. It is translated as CSARGMREVSYEQYF.

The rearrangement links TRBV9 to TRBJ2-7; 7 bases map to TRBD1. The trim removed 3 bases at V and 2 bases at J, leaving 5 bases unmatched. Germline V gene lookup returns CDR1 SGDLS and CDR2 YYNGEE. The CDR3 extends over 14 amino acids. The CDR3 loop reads CASSEGDSAYEQYF. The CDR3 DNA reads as TGTGCCAGCAGCGAGGGGGACAGTGCCTACGAGCAGTACTTC.

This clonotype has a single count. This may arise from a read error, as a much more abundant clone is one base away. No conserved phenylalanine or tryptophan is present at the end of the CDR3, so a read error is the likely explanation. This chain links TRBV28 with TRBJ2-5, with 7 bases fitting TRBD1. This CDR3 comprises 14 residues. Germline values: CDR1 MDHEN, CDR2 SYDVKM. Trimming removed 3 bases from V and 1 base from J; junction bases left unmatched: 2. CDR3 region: CASSFSGGQETQYS. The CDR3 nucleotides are TGTGCCAGCAGTTTCTCAGGGGGCCAAGAGACCCAGTACTCC.

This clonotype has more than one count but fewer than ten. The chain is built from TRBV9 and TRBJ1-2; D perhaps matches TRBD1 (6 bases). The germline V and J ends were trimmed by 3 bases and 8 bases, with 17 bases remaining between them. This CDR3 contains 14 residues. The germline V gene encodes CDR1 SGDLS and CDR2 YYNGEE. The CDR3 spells CASSAQGTLGGYTF. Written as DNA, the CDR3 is TGTGCCAGCAGCGCACAGGGTACCTTGGGGGGCTACACCTTC.

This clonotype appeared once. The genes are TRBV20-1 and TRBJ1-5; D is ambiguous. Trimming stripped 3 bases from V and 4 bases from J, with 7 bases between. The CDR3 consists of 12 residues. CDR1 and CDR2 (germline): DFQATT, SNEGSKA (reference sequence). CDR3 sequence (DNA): TGCAGTGCTAGGCAGGCTAATCAGCCCCAGCATTTT. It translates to CSARQANQPQHF.

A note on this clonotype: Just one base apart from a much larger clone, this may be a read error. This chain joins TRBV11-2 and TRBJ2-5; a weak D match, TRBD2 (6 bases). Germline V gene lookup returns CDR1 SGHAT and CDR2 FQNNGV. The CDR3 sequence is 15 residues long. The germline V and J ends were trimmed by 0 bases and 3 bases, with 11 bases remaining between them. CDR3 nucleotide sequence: TGTGCCAGCAGCTTAGAGGAGGGGTTGGAAGAGACCCAGTACTTC. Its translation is CASSLEEGLEETQYF. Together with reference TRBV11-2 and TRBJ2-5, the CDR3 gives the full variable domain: EAGVAQSPRYKIIEKRQSVAFWCNPISGHATLYWYQQILGQGPKLLIQFQNNGVVDDSQLPKDRFSAERLKGVDSTLKIQPAKLEDSAVYLCASSLEEGLEETQYFGPGTRLLVL.

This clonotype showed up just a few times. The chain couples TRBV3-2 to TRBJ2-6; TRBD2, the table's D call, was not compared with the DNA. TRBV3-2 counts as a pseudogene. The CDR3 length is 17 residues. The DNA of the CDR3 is TGTGCCAGCAGCCAAACGACGGGCCTCTCTGGGGCCAACGTCCTGACTTTC. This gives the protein CASSQTTGLSGANVLTF.